These 2 T cell receptor beta chains share one sample of origin, sequenced in a study of brain metastases from non-small cell lung cancer. Using immunoSEQ multiplex PCR, the repertoire was profiled, and TCRdb retains in-frame clones only, with some absent. The profile covers a few thousand clones, with roughly 89% appearing a single time and approximately 3.9% taken by the ten largest. The sequenced sample consisted of primary lung tumor tissue. These receptor sequences come from a donor aged 40 or older with non-small cell lung cancer.

The rearrangement uses TRBV3-1 (or the pseudogene TRBV3-2) and TRBJ2-5, with a tentative D call TRBD1 (5 bases). The length of the CDR3 is 14 residues. Germline V gives CDR1 LGHDT, CDR2 YNNKEL (reference sequence). V lost 2 bases and J 2 bases, leaving 9 bases between the germline ends. The CDR3, as DNA: TGTGCCAGCAGCCAATGGGGCAGGCAAGAGACCCAGTACTTC. Protein sequence: CASSQWGRQETQYF.

The V gene is TRBV12-5, the J gene TRBJ1-4; D is unresolved. Germline CDR1 and CDR2: LGHNT and FRNRAP. The CDR3 contains 15 residues. Trimming cost V 2 bases and J 4 bases, with 11 bases left between them. The CDR3 DNA reads TGTGCTAGTGGTTTGCCCCGAGTCCTTAATGAAAAACTGTTTTTT. It is translated as CASGLPRVLNEKLFF.